The present T cell receptor (beta chain) was sequenced within a study of patients and donors after allogeneic stem cell transplantation. One entry per CDR3 protein, called by TCRdb with MiXCR from the RT-PCR reads. The sample has 15,000 to 20,000 distinct CDR3 sequences; around a quarter are singletons. CDR1 is SGHTA and CDR2 is FQGTGA in the germline V gene. Trimming removed 4 bases from V and 6 bases from J, with 7 bases in between. This CDR3 has 13 residues. Sequencing used blood, either unsorted or a sorted T cell fraction (not recorded which). The rearrangement links TRBV7-3 to TRBJ1-6; D unclear. This TCR came from a human donor who was either an allogeneic HSCT recipient or a stem cell or donor lymphocyte infusion donor (not recorded which). It is not recorded whose cells these are; they may come from a transplant donor. This CDR3 is CASSSGINSPLHF. CDR3 DNA sequence: TGTGCCAGCAGCTCGGGGATTAATTCACCCCTCCACTTT.